This T cell receptor beta chain is from a study of blood T cells in healthy people across ages. General study results and limits: Researchers judged that diversity estimates from one million T cells fell short of true values. Versus aged donors, long-lived donors had higher diversity and more naive CD4+ cells.

There are 14 residues in the CDR3. Germline V gene sequence: CDR1 SGHRS, CDR2 YFSETQ. For the second PCR, which ran for 7 to 11 cycles, a sample-barcoded 5' primer and a J-beta primer mix were used. TCRdb reanalysed the 5' RACE reads using MiXCR and keeps one entry per CDR3 protein. The table records approximately 670,000 distinct CDR3 sequences, over 40% of them present only once. About this clonotype itself: Antigen specificity is unknown. One junction end disagrees with the germline gene, perhaps due to a read error.

Material: blood. This clonotype was sampled from an elderly man in good health. This sequence joins TRBV5-1 and TRBJ2-5; D is unresolved. The DNA end favors TRBJ2-7, so the J call may be wrong. The CDR3 region has the DNA TGCGCCGGCAGCTTGGGGTGGTCCTCCGACGAGCAGTACTTC. Translation gives CAGSLGWSSDEQYF.